The 5 T cell receptor delta chains in this list originate from one sample, sequenced in a study of gamma-delta chains in newborns, infants, children. TCRdb reanalyzed the reads using CATT. The sample has 2,300 or so delta-chain clones; more than 6% are singletons. The sequenced material came from blood. The receptor set was obtained from a child who was a newborn, infant or young child, either healthy, febrile or measles-vaccinated (not recorded which).

Worth noting for this clone: The TCRdb protein comes from a much larger clone and disagrees with this DNA's translation at residue 10, likely due to a read error; the protein given here is derived from the DNA. The gene calls are TRDV2 and TRDJ3, with TRDD3 matching over 7 bases. The ends lost 3 bases at V and 0 bases at J; junction bases unmatched: 13. CDR3 length: 20 amino acids. Per the germline V gene, CDR1 is GEAIGNYY and CDR2 is EKD. CDR3 nucleotides: TGTGCCTGTGACGGCCTCCTTGGGGGAGTCAGCTCCTGGGACACCCGACAGATGTTTTTC. It encodes CACDGLLGGVSSWDTRQMFF.

Regarding this clone: Translating this DNA gives a protein that differs at residue 15 from the TCRdb one, which belongs to a much larger clone; a read error is likely, and the protein shown is this translation. V and J are TRDV2 and TRDJ3; 13 nucleotides line up with TRDD3. CDR3 size: 19 residues. Germline V gene sequence: CDR1 GEAIGNYY, CDR2 EKD. The CDR3 DNA reads as TGTGCCTGTGACGTACTGGGGGATACGCGCTCCTGGGACACCCAACAGATGTTTTTC. Translated, it gives CACDVLGDTRSWDTQQMFF.

This clone has a handful of counts. A much bigger clone sits one base away, suggesting this may be a read error. The sample holds other DNA sequences that translate to the same CDR3. V usage is TRDV2 and J usage is TRDJ3; 9 positions match TRDD3. The CDR3 spans 20 residues. V trimming: 4 bases; J trimming: 0 bases; junction bases outside the gene matches: 12. Germline V gene lookup returns CDR1 GEAIGNYY and CDR2 EKD. This CDR3 reads CACDLVLGDPSSWDTRQMFF. The CDR3 DNA reads as TGTGCCTGTGATCTTGTCCTGGGGGATCCTAGCTCCTGGGACACCCGACAGATGTTTTTC.

Concerning this clone: A much more abundant neighbour one base away suggests this may be a read error. V gene TRDV2 combines with J gene TRDJ3; 7 bases agree with TRDD3. The CDR3 loop spans 19 amino acids. Germline assignment: CDR1 GEAIGNYY and CDR2 EKD. This chain's CDR3 is CACDTVIPGGSWDTRKMFF. The CDR3, as DNA: TGTGCCTGTGACACCGTCATCCCTGGGGGGTCCTGGGACACCCGAAAGATGTTTTTC.

To note about this clone: The translation of this DNA and the TCRdb protein of a much larger clone differ at residue 3, probably owing to a read error; the protein shown here is translated from the DNA. V usage is TRDV2 and J usage is TRDJ3; 9 bases are a match to TRDD3. There are 18 residues in the CDR3. Germline V gives CDR1 GEAIGNYY, CDR2 EKD. CDR3 protein: CASDVLGDSSWDTRQMFF. DNA of the CDR3: TGTGCCAGTGACGTACTGGGGGACAGCTCCTGGGACACCCGACAGATGTTTTTC.